Listed below are T cell receptor beta chains from one sample, sequenced in a study of CD8 T cells in Susac syndrome. TCRdb redid the calling of the immunoSEQ multiplex PCR reads with MiXCR, one entry per CDR3 protein. Seen here are 150,000 to 200,000 distinct CDR3 sequences, around 95% observed once, and the top ten hold 0.075% to 0.1%. The sequencing input was CD4+ T cells from PBMCs. The source of these receptors is a human donor with Susac syndrome. CDR3s include the opening cysteine and the closing phenylalanine or tryptophan. The D gene is left open where the match is weak. Clone size, where shown, is once, few, many, or a class for clones that have expanded.

D gene,V gene,clone size,J gene,CDR3 DNA,CDR3 protein
NA,TRBV6-5,NA,TRBJ2-3,TGTGCCAGCAGCGAATACCCCAATACGCAGTATTTT,CASSEYPNTQYF
TRBD2,TRBV20-1,NA,TRBJ2-1,TGCAGTGCGAGACTAGCGGGGATTACCTACAATGAGCAGTTCTTC,CSARLAGITYNEQFF
TRBD2,TRBV5-1,NA,TRBJ2-1,TGCGCCAGCAGCCCCTATAGCGGGGGGCCCAACAATGAGCAGTTCTTC,CASSPYSGGPNNEQFF
NA,TRBV20-1,NA,TRBJ2-5,TGCAGTGCTATTAGGTCTAGCGCCCTGGCAAAGACCCAGTACTTC,CSAIRSSALAKTQYF
NA,TRBV20-1,NA,TRBJ1-1,TGCAGTGCCGGCAGGACCCCCCGAGCTTTCTTT,CSAGRTPRAFF
NA,TRBV5-1,NA,TRBJ2-2,TGCGCCAGCAGCTTGGATGGGAAACCCGGGGAGCTGTTTTTT,CASSLDGKPGELFF
NA,TRBV5-1,NA,TRBJ1-2,TGCGCCAGCAGCTTGGAACAGATCTATGGCTACACCTTC,CASSLEQIYGYTF
TRBD1,TRBV12-3/TRBV12-4,NA,TRBJ1-2,TGTGCCAGCAGCCCTGAGGCGGGGACAGGGGGCCGGTATGGCTACACCTTC,CASSPEAGTGGRYGYTF
NA,TRBV29-1,NA,TRBJ2-1,TGCAGCGTCCAAGACAGGCTCCCCTCCTACAATGAGCAGTTCTTC,CSVQDRLPSYNEQFF
NA,TRBV5-1,NA,TRBJ2-3,TGCGCCAGCAGCTATGTCAGGGGCCTTAGCACAGATACGCAGTATTTT,CASSYVRGLSTDTQYF
NA,TRBV7-9,NA,TRBJ2-7,TGTGCCAGCAGCCGAAGCTACAGCTACGAGCAGTACTTC,CASSRSYSYEQYF
NA,TRBV24-1,NA,TRBJ1-5,TGTGCCACCAGTGCCGCAGGGGTTAATCAGCCCCAGCATTTT,CATSAAGVNQPQHF
TRBD1,TRBV6-4,NA,TRBJ2-3,TGTGCCAGCAGTGACCGACAGGGCTCCATCAAAGATACGCAGTATTTT,CASSDRQGSIKDTQYF
NA,TRBV20-1,NA,TRBJ1-6,TGCAGTGCTAGATCGTTCGGGACGGCCAATTCACCCCTCCACTTT,CSARSFGTANSPLHF
NA,TRBV6-4,NA,TRBJ1-6,TGTGCCAGCAGTGTAGGGGCGAGCTCCTATAATTCACCCCTCCACTTT,CASSVGASSYNSPLHF
NA,TRBV6-5,NA,TRBJ2-7,TGTGCCAGCAGCAGGGCCCCCTACGAGCAGTACTTC,CASSRAPYEQYF
TRBD1,TRBV4-3,NA,TRBJ2-5,TGCGCCAGCAGCCAAGGACGACAGGGACAAGAGACCCAGTACTTC,CASSQGRQGQETQYF
NA,TRBV19,NA,TRBJ1-1,TGTGCCAGTAGTATAGATTGGGCGTCTGAAGCTTTCTTT,CASSIDWASEAFF
NA,TRBV5-8,once,TRBJ1-1,TGTGCCAGCAGCTTAGGGACGGGGAGTACGAACACTGAAGCTTTCTTT,CASSLGTGSTNTEAFF
NA,TRBV5-1,NA,TRBJ1-6,TGCGCCAGCAGCTGGGGCGCCGGGGCGGGGACGGTTAATTCACCCCTCCACTTT,CASSWGAGAGTVNSPLHF
NA,TRBV29-1,NA,TRBJ2-1,TGCAGCGTCCATCCCGAGGGACGGGGTTTGAACAATGAGCAGTTCTTC,CSVHPEGRGLNNEQFF
NA,TRBV2,once,TRBJ1-2,TGTGCCAGCAGTGAAGCAGGGCAGGGATCCTATGGCTACACCTTC,CASSEAGQGSYGYTF
NA,TRBV14,NA,TRBJ1-1,TGTGCCAGCAACCCAAGAGGGTTCAGGAACACTGAAGCTTTCTTT,CASNPRGFRNTEAFF